The source of this TCR beta chain is a study of blood T cells in healthy people across ages (dated by TCRdb to 2013 to 2016). At the level of the whole study: In model experiments, template switching captured roughly one uniquely barcoded TCR beta cDNA molecule for every two T cells. The study measured age-related changes in TCR beta repertoire diversity using deep sequencing normalized with unique cDNA molecular identifiers. Donors of different ages were randomly distributed across sequencing lanes to avoid experimental bias. Using the same blood draw, the study looked at two additional independent replicas of 1 million unique cDNA reads for two donors, one aged 18 to 29 and the other aged 80 or older. Donors were grouped into four age groups: young (average roughly 15 years), middle-aged (roughly 37), aged (around 60) and long-lived (less than 85).

The 39 donors, aged about 6 to 90 years, were systemically healthy Caucasian individuals from Russia. Each donor gave roughly 11 milliliters of peripheral blood, drawn into EDTA-treated Vacutainer tubes. Ficoll-Paque density-gradient centrifugation was used to isolate PBMCs, with at least 6.5 million per sample. Trizol reagent was used to extract total RNA from PBMCs, with at least 6 micrograms per sample. Naive CD45RAhigh/CD27high T cell percentages were measured by flow cytometry on a PBMC aliquot from every donor. Broader findings and caveats from the paper: Observed TCR beta diversity per million T cells fell roughly linearly with age, and a significant reduction was already apparent by age roughly 40. Because the CMV infection status of the donors was unknown, age-related changes in expanded clonotypes may potentially have been confounded. Compared with the aged group, the long-lived group had more naive CD4+ T cells, fewer expanded clones and increased TCR diversity, a pattern suggesting age selection. There was a strong correlation between observed TCR beta diversity and the percentage of naive T cells measured by flow cytometry. Total diversity estimates from one million sequenced T cells were considered lower bounds and underestimates. Conclusive comparison of naive and antigen-experienced compartments was prevented by the profiling of bulk unsorted PBMCs.

To prepare the library, 5' RACE was applied. Instrument on record: Illumina HiSeq 2500. A second about 7 to 11 cycle PCR used a sample-barcoded 5' primer and a J-beta primer mix. A unique molecular identifier was introduced onto each TCR beta cDNA molecule by a template-switch 5' adaptor carrying 12 random nucleotides. Each sample yielded at least 2.5 million CDR3-containing paired-end reads. First-strand cDNA synthesis was performed from all RNA using the Mint cDNA synthesis kit, with priming by a TRBC-specific oligonucleotide. Following uracil-DNA glycosylase treatment, a first 18-cycle PCR with universal primers M1SS and BC2_uni_R was performed on all cDNA. The study's own analysis went as follows. For normalization, 1 million high-quality reads, each with a distinct molecular identifier, were randomly selected from each sample. Instead of being binned into consensus sequences, reads with shared molecular identifiers were discarded. CDR3 identification, clonotype clustering and error correction used MiTCR with a Q25 quality threshold and the strictest error-elimination algorithm. Lower-bound total TCR beta diversity was estimated with a nonparametric unseen species model using Euler transformation. TCRdb trimmed the raw reads at Q25, called clones with MiXCR and kept productive beta chains. Every distinct CDR3 protein forms one entry, paired with its most common genes and DNA. The V and J calls follow TCRdb's processing rather than the paper's. The sample yields approximately 700,000 distinct CDR3 sequences; about 32% were counted once. The ten biggest clones cover about 16% of the sample.

Measured from the cysteine to the phenylalanine, the CDR3 is 15 residues long. The retained sequence is limited to the CDR3, 45 bases, with the frame set at the first base. V and J lose 1 base and 2 bases, and a span of 12 bases separates them. This clonotype was detected many times. Its antigen is unknown. The record has no base qualities; no much larger clone is one base away. The sequence came from an elderly woman in good health. Donor details come from another sample of the same person, matched by shared clones. The chain links TRBV12-3 or TRBV12-4 with TRBJ2-7; a confident D gene designation cannot be given. The sample consisted of blood. The CDR3 in this case is CASSLEGTSPYEQYF. The nucleotide sequence reads TGTGCCAGCAGTTTAGAAGGAACCTCCCCCTACGAGCAGTACTTC.